This T cell receptor (beta chain) was captured in a study of OX40 agonist ivuxolimab in advanced cancers. TCRdb's table, derived via immunoSEQ multiplex PCR, lists solely in-frame clones and lacks some. The sample lists 78,000 or so clones; around nine tenths were seen once. This CDR3 has 13 residues. V was clipped by 8 bases and J by 4 bases; unmatched bases: 7. The germline gives CDR1 SGHTA, CDR2 FQGNSA. The clonotype comes from an adult with an advanced solid tumor such as melanoma, head and neck, liver or kidney cancer. The sequencing used CD4+ or CD8+ T cells sorted from blood, collected in a trial of the OX40 agonist ivuxolimab. This rearrangement joins TRBV7-2 to TRBJ1-2, with 7 bases fitting TRBD1. The CDR3 region is CASEGGGPYGYTF. CDR3 DNA sequence: TGTGCCAGCGAGGGAGGGGGCCCCTATGGCTACACCTTC.